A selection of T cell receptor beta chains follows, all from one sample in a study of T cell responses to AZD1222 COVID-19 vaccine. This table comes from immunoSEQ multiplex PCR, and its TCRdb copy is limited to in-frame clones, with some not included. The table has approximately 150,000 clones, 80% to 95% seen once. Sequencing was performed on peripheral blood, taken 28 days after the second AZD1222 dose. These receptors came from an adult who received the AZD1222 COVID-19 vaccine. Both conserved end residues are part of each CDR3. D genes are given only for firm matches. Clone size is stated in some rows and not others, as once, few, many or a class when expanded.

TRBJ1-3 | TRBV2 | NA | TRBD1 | TGTGCCAGCAGGCCGACAGGGGACGCTGGAAACACCATATATTTT | CASRPTGDAGNTIYF
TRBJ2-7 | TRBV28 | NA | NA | TGTGCCAGCAGTTTATCTAGGGAGCAGTACTTC | CASSLSREQYF
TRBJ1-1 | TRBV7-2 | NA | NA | TGTGCCAGCAGCTTAGCTTGGAACACTGAAGCTTTCTTT | CASSLAWNTEAFF
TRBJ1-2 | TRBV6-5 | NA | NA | TGTGCCAGCAGTTATTCTACCGAGGGCGTGGACTATGGCTACACCTTC | CASSYSTEGVDYGYTF
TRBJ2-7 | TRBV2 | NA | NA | TGTGCCAGCAGTTCCTTAGGCGGGTACGAGCAGTACTTC | CASSSLGGYEQYF
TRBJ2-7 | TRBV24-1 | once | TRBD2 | TGTGCCACCAGTGATTGGGTTAGCGGGTCCTACGAGCAGTACTTC | CATSDWVSGSYEQYF
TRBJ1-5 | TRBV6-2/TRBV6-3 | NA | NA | TGTGCCAGCAGTTCACAGGGTATTAGCAATCAGCCCCAGCATTTT | CASSSQGISNQPQHF
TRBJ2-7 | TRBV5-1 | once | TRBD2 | TGCGCCAGCAGCCCACATTACGGGACTAGCTCGGGGGAGCAGTACTTC | CASSPHYGTSSGEQYF
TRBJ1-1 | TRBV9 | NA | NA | TGTGCCAGCAGCGTAGGCCCAGGGCTCATGAACACTGAAGCTTTCTTT | CASSVGPGLMNTEAFF
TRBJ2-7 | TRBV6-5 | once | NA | TGTGCCAGCAGCCCCCAGAGCGTAACCACCTACGAGCAGTACTTC | CASSPQSVTTYEQYF
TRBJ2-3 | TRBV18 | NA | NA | TGTGCCAGCTCACCACTAGCGGATACGCAGTATTTT | CASSPLADTQYF
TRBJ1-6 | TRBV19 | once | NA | TGTGCCAGTCTTGACGGTAATTCACCCCTCCACTTT | CASLDGNSPLHF
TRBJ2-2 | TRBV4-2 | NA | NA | TGTGCCAGCAGCCAAGAGGGGGGCACTGCCGGGGAGCTGTTTTTT | CASSQEGGTAGELFF
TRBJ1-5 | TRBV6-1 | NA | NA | TGTGCCAGCAGTGAAGCGGGACGGAATAGCAATCAGCCCCAGCATTTT | CASSEAGRNSNQPQHF